Following are 8 T cell receptor beta chains from one sample sequenced in a study of human T cells and chemical hapten exposure. Stated time point: pre-sensitization, week 0. Treatment specified: therapeutic diphenylcyclopropenone sensitization with weekly scalp DPC. TCRdb re-called the RACE reads with MiXCR, one entry per CDR3 protein. The sample comprises 150,000 to 200,000 distinct CDR3 sequences, roughly 30% of which are singletons, and under 3% rests with the top ten. The material was whole blood, obtained in connection with sensitization to the hapten diphenylcyclopropenone (DPC). These receptor sequences come from a woman in her 30s with alopecia areata. Some clones in this sample may be carry-over from other donors' samples.

The gene calls are TRBV29-1 and TRBJ2-5, with TRBD1 identical over 7 bases. The V gene's germline CDR1 is SQVTM and CDR2 ANQGSEA. V shed 0 bases, J shed 6 bases, and the junction held 7 bases outside the gene matches. CDR3 length: 14 amino acids. The CDR3 DNA reads TGCAGCGTTGAAGAAGGGGGTAGGGGGCAGACCCAGTACTTC. This translates into CSVEEGGRGQTQYF.

This clonotype occurred a few times. V gene TRBV19 combines with J gene TRBJ1-4; tentative D call: TRBD1 (6 bases). V dropped 3 bases and J dropped 7 bases, with 21 bases sitting between them. The CDR3 is 17 amino acids. In germline, CDR1 is LNHDA, CDR2 SQIVND (reference sequence). The CDR3 nucleotides are TGTGCCAGTAGTATTCTGTCGCCCAGGGGATTCGGTGAAAAACTGTTTTTT. It is translated as CASSILSPRGFGEKLFF.

The V and J genes are TRBV10-1 and TRBJ2-7; 8 bases are a match to TRBD2. CDR1 WNHNN and CDR2 SYGVQD come from the germline V gene (reference sequence). The CDR3 runs 13 residues. V was clipped by 6 bases and J by 6 bases; unmatched bases: 7. The CDR3 DNA follows: TGCGCCAGCAGCCCGGGACTAGTAGGCGAGCAGTACTTC. This gives the protein CASSPGLVGEQYF.

The genes are TRBV9 and TRBJ2-1; 9 nucleotides line up with TRBD2. The trim removed 4 bases at V and 6 bases at J, leaving 11 bases unmatched. Germline CDR1 and CDR2: SGDLS and YYNGEE. The length of the CDR3 is 16 residues. CDR3 sequence reads: CASSLRAGGQANEQFF. CDR3 nucleotide sequence: TGTGCCAGCAGCTTACGAGCGGGGGGCCAGGCCAATGAGCAGTTCTTC.

V is TRBV11-2 and J is TRBJ2-1, with D hard to call. Germline lookup yields CDR1 SGHAT and CDR2 FQNNGV. The CDR3 contains 11 residues. Trimming removed 5 bases at V and 9 bases at J, with 8 bases between. The CDR3 loop is CASSPRTEQFF. DNA of the CDR3: TGTGCCAGCAGCCCTCGGACTGAGCAGTTCTTC.

The chain employs TRBV6-2 or TRBV6-3 and TRBJ1-1; 10 nucleotides align to TRBD1. CDR3 length: 18 amino acids. The J segment lost 0 bases and the V segment lost 5 bases, leaving 12 bases of the junction unmatched. The germline V gene has CDR1 MNHEY and CDR2 SVGEGT. CDR3 bases: TGTGCCAGCAGTCGAACCGGGACAGGGGTTATCATGAACACTGAAGCTTTCTTT. Its translation: CASSRTGTGVIMNTEAFF.

This clonotype showed up just once. The chain employs TRBV2 and TRBJ2-5, with D tentatively TRBD1 (6 bases). Germline loops: CDR1 SNHLY, CDR2 FYNNEI. The CDR3 consists of 14 residues. The ends were cut back, 10 bases at V and 5 bases at J, with 20 bases in the middle. The chain's CDR3 is CAIRNQGLGETQYF. The CDR3 DNA reads TGTGCCATTCGAAACCAGGGGCTTGGGGAGACCCAGTACTTC.

This clonotype was detected once. The V and J genes are TRBV6-2 or TRBV6-3 and TRBJ2-7; unclear D gene. V dropped 7 bases and J dropped 6 bases, with 19 bases sitting between them. CDR3 length equals 14 residues. The germline gives CDR1 MNHEY, CDR2 SVGEGT. The CDR3: CASNPGSWASEQYF. In DNA form, the CDR3 reads TGTGCCAGCAACCCCGGGTCCTGGGCCAGCGAGCAGTACTTC.